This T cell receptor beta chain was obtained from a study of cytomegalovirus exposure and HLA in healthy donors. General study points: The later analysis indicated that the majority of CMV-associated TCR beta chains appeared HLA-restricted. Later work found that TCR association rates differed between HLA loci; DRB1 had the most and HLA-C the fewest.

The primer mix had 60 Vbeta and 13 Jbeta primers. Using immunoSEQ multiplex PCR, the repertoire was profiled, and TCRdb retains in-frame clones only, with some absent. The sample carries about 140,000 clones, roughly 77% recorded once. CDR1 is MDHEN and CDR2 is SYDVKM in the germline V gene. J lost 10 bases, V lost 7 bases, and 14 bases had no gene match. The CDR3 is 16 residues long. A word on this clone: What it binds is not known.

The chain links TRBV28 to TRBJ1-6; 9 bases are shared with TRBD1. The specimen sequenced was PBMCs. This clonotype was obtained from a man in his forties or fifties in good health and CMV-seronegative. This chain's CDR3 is CASTIPTDRGGSPLHF. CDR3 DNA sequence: TGTGCCAGCACCATCCCCACGGACAGGGGTGGCTCACCCCTCCACTTT. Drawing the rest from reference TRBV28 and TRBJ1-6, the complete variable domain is DVKVTQSSRYLVKRTGEKVFLECVQDMDHENMFWYRQDPGLGLRLIYFSYDVKMKEKGDIPEGYSVSREKKERFSLILESASTNQTSMYLCASTIPTDRGGSPLHFGNGTRLTVT.